One and the same sample provided the 3 T cell receptor beta chains below, sequenced in a study of shared clonotypes between healthy human individuals. CD8 cells classed as naive were CD45RO-negative and positively selected for CCR7, excluding terminally differentiated effector memory CD45RA+ cells. Some clones are missing from TCRdb's copy, which holds only in-frame ones; the method was immunoSEQ multiplex PCR. The table includes 700,000 to 950,000 clones, 96% detected once. The sequenced material came from naive CD8+ T cells sorted from blood. The receptors here all came from a man under 40 in good health.

V gene TRBV27 combines with J gene TRBJ2-7; D is possibly TRBD1 (5 bases). V lost 6 bases and J 6 bases, leaving 15 bases between the germline ends. The CDR3 totals 13 residues. The V gene's germline CDR1 is MNHEY and CDR2 SMNVEV (reference sequence). The CDR3 nucleotides read TGTGCCAGCAGAACTCTAAAGGGGCTCGAGCAGTACTTC. Translating gives CASRTLKGLEQYF.

The chain carries TRBV27 and TRBJ1-5; D remains unclear. The CDR3 spans 15 residues. V lost 0 bases to trimming and J lost 5 bases, with 11 bases between them. Germline V CDR1 and CDR2: MNHEY, SMNVEV (reference sequence). Written as DNA, the CDR3 is TGTGCCAGCAGTTTATCGCGGGGTGGGGATCAGCCCCAGCATTTT. It specifies CASSLSRGGDQPQHF.

The chain combines TRBV6-6 with TRBJ2-7; no firm D call. V shed 7 bases and J shed 1 base, with 17 bases lying between them. The CDR3 sequence is 15 residues long. CDR1 MNHNY and CDR2 SVGAGI come from the germline V gene (reference sequence). This chain's CDR3 is CASTLEAHPSYEQYF. The CDR3 coding sequence is TGTGCCAGCACCTTAGAGGCCCACCCTTCCTACGAGCAGTACTTC.